This T cell receptor beta chain came from a study of vaccination effects on CD4 cells after COVID-19. Study background: Some 2 million PBMC per well received about 10 IU/ml IL-2 and approximately 9.2 ug/ml peptides in culture.

Comments on this clone: Its antigen is undetermined.

CDR1 ENHRY and CDR2 SYGVKD come from the germline V gene. The CDR3 sequence is 14 residues long. V gave up 0 bases and J gave up 2 bases, with 7 bases separating them. The assay was immunoSEQ multiplex PCR, and TCRdb's table has in-frame clones only and misses some. The table has under 50,000 clones, 65% to 80% seen once. Culture proceeded for nine to eleven days, and CD4+ T cells were then isolated. None of these healthy vaccinees had been infected with SARS-CoV-2 before vaccination. Cultures received IL-2 medium that replaced half the medium on days 3 and 7. Study findings and constraints: Marked clonal contraction of both clone types appeared late after vaccination.

This sequence was found in a human donor who received a COVID-19 vaccine. The sample was CD4+ T cells from PBMCs cultured without peptide, taken before COVID-19 vaccination. The chain links TRBV10-3 to TRBJ1-1; no clear D gene. CDR3 DNA: TGTGCCATCAGTGAGTCCTTCCCAAACACTGAAGCTTTCTTT. Its translation: CAISESFPNTEAFF.